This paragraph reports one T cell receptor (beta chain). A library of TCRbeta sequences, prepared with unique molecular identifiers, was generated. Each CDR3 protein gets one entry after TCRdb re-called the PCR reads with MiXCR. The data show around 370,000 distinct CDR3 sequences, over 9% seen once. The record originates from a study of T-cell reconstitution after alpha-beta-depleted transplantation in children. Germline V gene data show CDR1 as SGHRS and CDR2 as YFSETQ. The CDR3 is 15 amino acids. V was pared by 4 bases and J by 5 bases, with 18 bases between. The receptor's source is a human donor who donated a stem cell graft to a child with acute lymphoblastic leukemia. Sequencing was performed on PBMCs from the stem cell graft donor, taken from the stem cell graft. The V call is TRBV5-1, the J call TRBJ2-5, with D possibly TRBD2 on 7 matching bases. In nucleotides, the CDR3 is TGCGCCAGCAGCGGGGGGGCGGGAGCCTCCGAGACCCAGTACTTC. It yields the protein CASSGGAGASETQYF. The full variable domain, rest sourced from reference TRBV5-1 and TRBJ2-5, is KAGVTQTPRYLIKTRGQQVTLSCSPISGHRSVSWYQQTPGQGLQFLFEYFSETQRNKGNFPGRFSGRQFSNSRSEMNVSTLELGDSALYLCASSGGAGASETQYFGPGTRLLVL.